One and the same sample provided the 7 T cell receptor beta chains below, sequenced in a study of PD-1 blockade in classical Hodgkin lymphoma. The method was immunoSEQ multiplex PCR; TCRdb's version includes in-frame clones alone and lacks a portion of them. The sample holds roughly 68,000 clones; about 94% are singletons and the top ten take approximately 2.5%. Time point of the sample: newly diagnosed, previously untreated cHL patient sample. The specimen was peripheral blood mononuclear cells (PBMCs). Source of these receptors: a human donor with classical Hodgkin lymphoma.

The CDR3 coding sequence is TGTGCCAGCAGTCGGACCGACTATGGCTACACCTTC. Its translation is CASSRTDYGYTF. V and J are TRBV28 and TRBJ1-2; D is unresolved. The CDR3 runs 12 residues. Trimming cost V 5 bases and J 3 bases, with 7 bases left between them. Germline CDR1 MDHEN, CDR2 SYDVKM.

The V and J genes are TRBV2 and TRBJ2-6, with D perhaps TRBD1 (6 bases). The CDR3 spans 16 residues. The V gene lost 4 bases and the J gene lost 2 bases, with 12 bases spanning the gap. Looked up from germline, CDR1 is SNHLY and CDR2 is FYNNEI. CDR3 amino acids: CASSGYTGPGANVLTF. The CDR3 coding sequence is TGTGCCAGCAGTGGTTATACAGGGCCTGGGGCCAACGTCCTGACTTTC.

The chain recombines TRBV7-8 with TRBJ1-1; D gene uncertain. This CDR3 region has 13 residues. Germline V gene sequence: CDR1 SGHVS, CDR2 FQNEAQ. V shed 5 bases and J shed 4 bases, with 11 bases lying between them. The CDR3 sequence is CASSRQGITEAFF. CDR3 DNA sequence: TGTGCCAGCAGCAGACAAGGGATCACTGAAGCTTTCTTT.

This clone was detected only once. The chain uses TRBV4-1 and TRBJ1-1; 7 bases match TRBD1. V gave up 1 base and J gave up 1 base; unmatched junction bases: 0. Germline V gives CDR1 MGHRA, CDR2 YSYEKL. The CDR3 extends over 14 amino acids. The CDR3, as DNA: TGCGCCAGCAGCCAAGGACAGGGGAACACTGAAGCTTTCTTT. As protein: CASSQGQGNTEAFF.

The chain couples TRBV30 to TRBJ2-5; D might be TRBD2 (5 bases). V was trimmed by 4 bases and J by 1 base, leaving 13 bases between them. CDR1 is GTSNPN, CDR2 SVGIG, per germline (reference sequence). The CDR3 has 14 residues. The CDR3, as DNA: TGTGCCTGGACTAGCAGACGGACCCAAGAGACCCAGTACTTC. Translating gives CAWTSRRTQETQYF.

J is TRBJ2-5 and V is TRBV6-5; the D gene is possibly TRBD2 (5 bases). CDR3 length: 13 residues. CDR1 is MNHEY, CDR2 SVGAGI, per germline. V was clipped by 4 bases and J by 6 bases, with 12 bases between them. This chain's CDR3 is CASSFSGLQTQYF. CDR3 DNA sequence: TGTGCCAGCAGTTTCAGCGGCCTACAGACCCAGTACTTC.

The chain combines TRBV5-1 with TRBJ2-2, with D unresolved. The CDR3 is 15 residues long. V was pared by 0 bases and J by 4 bases, with 10 bases between. The germline V gene encodes CDR1 SGHRS and CDR2 YFSETQ. Here the CDR3 DNA reads TGCGCCAGCAGCTTGGACCCGGGCCTCACCGGGGAGCTGTTTTTT. Protein: CASSLDPGLTGELFF.